This T cell receptor (beta chain) emerged from a study of T-cell reconstitution after alpha-beta-depleted transplantation in children. Preparation of the TCRbeta library was carried out with unique molecular identifiers. From the PCR reads, TCRdb called clonotypes with MiXCR, one entry per CDR3 protein. The sample includes about 610,000 distinct CDR3 sequences, over 9.5% of them seen just once. Germline loops: CDR1 SGHVS, CDR2 FNYEAQ. V lost 4 bases, J lost 5 bases, and 16 bases stayed unmatched. The CDR3 runs 17 residues. This specimen consisted of PBMCs from the stem cell graft donor, obtained from the stem cell graft. V is TRBV7-6 and J is TRBJ2-7; 8 nucleotides line up with TRBD2. This clonotype was obtained from a human donor who donated a stem cell graft to a child with acute myeloid leukemia. The CDR3 sequence: CASSYRGAGETGDEQYF. The CDR3 nucleotides read TGTGCCAGCAGCTACCGAGGAGCGGGAGAAACCGGGGACGAGCAGTACTTC.